What follows are 8 T cell receptor beta chains derived from one specimen sequenced in a study of T-cell memory formation after mild COVID-19. TCRdb re-analysed the 5' RACE reads in MiXCR, keeping a single row per CDR3 protein. The sample carries 210,000 or so distinct CDR3 sequences, 10% to 13% recorded once. Source material: PBMCs or a T cell subset sorted from them (not recorded which). The source is a man aged 18-30 years who had mild COVID-19 (a few samples of this study predate the infection). Cell type and time point are not known.

The chain employs TRBV7-9 and TRBJ1-2, with unresolved D. The CDR3 runs to 13 residues. The germline V and J ends were trimmed by 2 bases and 8 bases, with 12 bases remaining between them. The germline V gene has CDR1 SEHNR and CDR2 FQNEAQ (reference sequence). The CDR3 sequence: CASSLRNTEGYTF. CDR3 nucleotides: TGTGCCAGCAGCTTACGGAACACAGAGGGCTACACCTTC.

This clonotype has just a few counts. The chain recombines TRBV24-1 with TRBJ1-5; tentatively, D is TRBD1 (5 bases). The CDR3 runs to 13 residues. The germline V and J ends were trimmed by 3 bases and 12 bases, with 14 bases remaining between them. Germline V lookup: CDR1 KGHDR, CDR2 SFDVKD. As DNA, the CDR3 is TGTGCCACCAGTGATACCCCAGGGATGGGCCAGCATTTT. Protein: CATSDTPGMGQHF.

This clonotype was found a few times. The V gene is TRBV20-1, the J gene TRBJ1-1; D is possibly TRBD1 (6 bases). Germline assignment: CDR1 DFQATT and CDR2 SNEGSKA (reference sequence). The CDR3 runs 15 residues. Trimming took off 6 bases at V and 0 bases at J, with 17 bases between the two ends. The CDR3 is CSAKPGGRMNTEAFF. The CDR3, as DNA: TGCAGTGCAAAGCCCGGGGGCCGCATGAACACTGAAGCTTTCTTT.

This chain joins TRBV30 and TRBJ1-5; TRBD1 aligns across 8 bases. The ends lost 2 bases at V and 5 bases at J; junction bases unmatched: 2. The CDR3 contains 13 residues. Germline V gene sequence: CDR1 GTSNPN, CDR2 SVGIG (reference sequence). The CDR3 nucleotides read TGTGCCTGGAGTCAGGGGGCCGATCAGCCCCAGCATTTT. Protein sequence: CAWSQGADQPQHF.

The sample holds a few counts of this clonotype. This CDR3 reads CASRGGHLLIGYTF. As DNA, the CDR3 is TGTGCCAGCAGGGGGGGGCACCTTCTAATAGGCTACACCTTC. The V call is TRBV28, the J call TRBJ1-2, with D maybe TRBD1 (6 bases). V was cut by 6 bases and J by 8 bases, with 19 bases left in between. The CDR3 spans 14 residues. The germline CDR1 and CDR2 sequences are MDHEN and SYDVKM.

This clonotype was observed a few times. This chain uses TRBV12-3 or TRBV12-4 with TRBJ1-5; no definite D call. Trimming removed 4 bases at V and 4 bases at J, with 14 bases between. The CDR3 totals 15 residues. CDR3 nucleotides: TGTGCCAGCAGTTCAGTACGCGGTTCTAATCAGCCCCAGCATTTT. The encoded protein is CASSSVRGSNQPQHF.

J is TRBJ2-6 and V is TRBV11-1; possibly TRBD1 for D (5 bases). V shed 6 bases and J shed 0 bases, with 12 bases lying between them. The CDR3 contains 16 residues. CDR1 is SGHAT, CDR2 FQDESV, per germline (reference sequence). In DNA, the CDR3 is TGTGCCAGCAGACGTAACAGGTTCTCTGGGGCCAACGTCCTGACTTTC. This sequence encodes CASRRNRFSGANVLTF.

The chain carries TRBV4-2 and TRBJ2-3, with 9 bases matching TRBD2. The CDR3 contains 16 residues. The germline CDR1 and CDR2 sequences are LGHNA and YNFKEQ. The V and J ends lost 5 bases and 0 bases, in that order; junction bases with no gene match: 6. CDR3 sequence: CASSTASGASTDTQYF. CDR3 bases: TGTGCCAGCAGCACGGCTAGCGGGGCGAGCACAGATACGCAGTATTTT.